The clone carrying this T cell receptor (beta chain) was seen a few times. Its antigen remains unidentified. This CDR3 region has 12 residues. Between the trimmed V and J ends, which lost 5 bases and 6 bases, there was a span of 7 bases. This sample is part of a study of T cells after yellow fever vaccination. Whole-study results and caveats: There was a small share of clonotypes that showed up in both the CD4 and CD8 compartments. Most clones from primary vaccination were detected again post-booster (96% CD4, 70% to 90% CD8).

TCRdb reprocessed the 5' RACE reads via MiXCR and lists one record per CDR3 protein. In the table there are under 500,000 distinct CDR3 sequences, over 15% of which are singletons. The specimen comprised PBMCs, sampled before the yellow fever booster vaccination. The origin of this receptor is a man younger than 35 who received the YFV17D yellow fever vaccine. V gene TRBV12-3 or TRBV12-4 combines with J gene TRBJ2-2; D not certain. The CDR3 DNA sequence: TGTGCCAGCAGTCGGGTGGCCGGGGAGCTGTTTTTT. Its protein is CASSRVAGELFF.